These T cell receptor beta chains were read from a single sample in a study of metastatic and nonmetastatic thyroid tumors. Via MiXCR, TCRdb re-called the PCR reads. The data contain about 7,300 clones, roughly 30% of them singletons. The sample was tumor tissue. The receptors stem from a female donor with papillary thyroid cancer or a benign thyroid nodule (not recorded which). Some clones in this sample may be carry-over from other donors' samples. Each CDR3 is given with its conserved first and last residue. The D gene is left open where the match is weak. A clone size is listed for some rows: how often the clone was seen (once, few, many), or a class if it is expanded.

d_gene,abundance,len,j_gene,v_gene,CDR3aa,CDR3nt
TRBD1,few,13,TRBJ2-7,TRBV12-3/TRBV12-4,CASSGTAFYEQYF,TGTGCCAGCAGTGGGACAGCCTTCTACGAGCAGTACTTC
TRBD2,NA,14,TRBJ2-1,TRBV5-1,CASSLAGGENEQFF,TGCGCCAGCAGCTTGGCGGGAGGGGAAAATGAGCAGTTCTTC
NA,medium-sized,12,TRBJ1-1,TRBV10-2,CASTQGNTEAFF,TGCGCCAGCACCCAGGGGAACACTGAAGCTTTCTTT
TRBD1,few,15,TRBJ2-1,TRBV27,CASSLLRGSYNEQFF,TGTGCCAGCAGTTTGCTCAGGGGGTCTTACAATGAGCAGTTCTTC
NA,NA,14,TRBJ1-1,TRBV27,CASSLGRLNTEAFF,TGTGCCAGCAGTTTGGGACGTCTGAACACTGAAGCTTTCTTT
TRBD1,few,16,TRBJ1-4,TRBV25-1,CASSELTGTGREKLFF,TGTGCCAGCAGTGAACTAACCGGGACAGGGCGAGAGAAACTGTTTTTT
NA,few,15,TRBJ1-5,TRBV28,CASSLEGKTIQPQHF,TGTGCCAGCAGTTTGGAAGGGAAGACGATTCAGCCCCAGCATTTT
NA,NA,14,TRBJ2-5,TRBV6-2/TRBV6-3,CLDGGRPGRETQYF,TGTCTCGACGGGGGCAGGCCGGGGCGGGAGACCCAGTACTTC
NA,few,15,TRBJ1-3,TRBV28,CASTRPGLSGNTIYF,TGTGCCAGCACCAGGCCGGGTCTCTCTGGAAACACCATATATTTT
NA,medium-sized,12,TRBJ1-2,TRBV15,CATSRDFRVYTF,TGTGCCACCAGCAGAGATTTTAGGGTCTACACCTTC
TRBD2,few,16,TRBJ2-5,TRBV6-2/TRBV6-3,CASSVGPGLEQETQYF,TGTGCCAGCAGTGTGGGGCCGGGACTAGAGCAAGAGACCCAGTACTTC
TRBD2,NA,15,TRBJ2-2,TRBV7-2,CASSRSGSNTGELFF,TGTGCCAGCTCCCGTAGCGGGAGCAACACCGGGGAGCTGTTTTTT
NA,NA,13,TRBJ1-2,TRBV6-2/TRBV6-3,CASSSPMGYGYTF,TGTGCCAGCAGTTCCCCGATGGGCTATGGCTACACCTTC
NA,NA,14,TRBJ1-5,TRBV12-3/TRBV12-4,CASSLELRARSQHF,TGTGCCAGCAGTTTAGAGCTGAGGGCGAGGTCCCAGCATTTT
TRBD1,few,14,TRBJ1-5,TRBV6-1,CASSADRFNQPQHF,TGTGCCAGCAGTGCGGACAGGTTCAATCAGCCCCAGCATTTT
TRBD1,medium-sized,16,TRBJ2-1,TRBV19,CASSLDRGAYYNEQFF,TGTGCCAGTAGTCTGGACAGGGGGGCTTATTACAATGAGCAGTTCTTC
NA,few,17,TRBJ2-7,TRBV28,CASSFAFVGTDPYEQYF,TGTGCCAGCAGTTTTGCTTTCGTCGGGACGGACCCGTACGAGCAGTACTTC
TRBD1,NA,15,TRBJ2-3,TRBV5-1,CASRGTGLYVDTQYF,TGCGCCAGCAGGGGGACAGGCCTTTACGTCGATACGCAGTATTTT
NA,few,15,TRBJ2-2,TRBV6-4,CASSDSAANTGELFF,TGTGCCAGCAGTGACTCAGCGGCGAACACCGGGGAGCTGTTTTTT